Following are 21 T cell receptor beta chains from one sample sequenced in a study of blood T cell repertoires in COVID-19. The table came from immunoSEQ multiplex PCR; TCRdb's copy has only in-frame clones and leaves some out. Among about 160,000 clones listed, 82% were seen once. The sequenced sample consisted of PBMCs or T cells enriched from blood (not recorded which). The receptors stem from a man aged 55 to 70 who had recovered from COVID-19.

V and J are TRBV28 and TRBJ2-1; D perhaps matches TRBD2 (6 bases). Per the germline V gene, CDR1 is MDHEN and CDR2 is SYDVKM. The V and J ends lost 2 bases and 3 bases respectively, with 20 bases between them. The CDR3 loop spans 18 amino acids. CDR3 protein: CASSLIPLGGLHYNEQFF. DNA for the CDR3: TGTGCCAGCAGTTTAATTCCTCTGGGAGGACTTCACTACAATGAGCAGTTCTTC. Complete variable domain (other parts from reference TRBV28 and TRBJ2-1): DVKVTQSSRYLVKRTGEKVFLECVQDMDHENMFWYRQDPGLGLRLIYFSYDVKMKEKGDIPEGYSVSREKKERFSLILESASTNQTSMYLCASSLIPLGGLHYNEQFFGPGTRLTVL.

This chain joins TRBV12-5 and TRBJ2-2, with D possibly being TRBD2 (6 bases). The V gene's germline CDR1 is LGHNT and CDR2 FRNRAP. This CDR3 has 19 amino acids. The germline V and J ends were trimmed by 5 bases and 2 bases, with 24 bases remaining between them. The DNA for the CDR3 is TGTGCTAGTGGTGCTCCCGGGCCCCGGGACTCTTTAAACACCGGGGAGCTGTTTTTT. It is translated as CASGAPGPRDSLNTGELFF.

The chain uses TRBV28 and TRBJ1-5; unclear D gene. This CDR3 has 15 residues. Per germline, CDR1 MDHEN and CDR2 SYDVKM. The V end lost 3 bases, the J end lost 2 bases, and 11 bases lay between the germline ends. The CDR3 reads CASSFYDTRNQPQHF. In DNA, the CDR3 is TGTGCCAGCAGTTTCTATGACACACGCAATCAGCCCCAGCATTTT.

The chain recombines TRBV28 with TRBJ1-2, with 7 bases lining up with TRBD1. The CDR3 extends over 14 amino acids. V gave up 10 bases and J gave up 4 bases; unmatched junction bases: 12. Germline values: CDR1 MDHEN, CDR2 SYDVKM. CDR3 region: CATTRGARGYGYTF. In DNA, the CDR3 is TGTGCCACCACCAGGGGGGCGCGGGGCTATGGCTACACCTTC.

The chain employs TRBV10-2 and TRBJ1-1; TRBD1 agrees at 7 bases. CDR3 length equals 14 residues. V lost 7 bases to trimming and J lost 6 bases; unmatched junction nucleotides: 11. CDR1 and CDR2 from the germline V gene are WSHSY and SAAADI. The CDR3 here is CASTPGQKVAEAFF. The CDR3 nucleotides read TGCGCCAGCACCCCGGGACAGAAGGTCGCTGAAGCTTTCTTT.

The rearrangement uses TRBV19 and TRBJ1-2; D unresolved. With 3 bases removed from V and 1 base from J, the gap between germline ends came to 6 bases. The CDR3 totals 13 residues. CDR1 and CDR2 (germline): LNHDA, SQIVND (reference sequence). CDR3 residues: CASSISRNYGYTF. CDR3 coding DNA: TGTGCCAGTAGTATCTCCCGTAACTATGGCTACACCTTC. The full variable domain, its missing parts supplied by reference TRBV19 and TRBJ1-2, is DGGITQSPKYLFRKEGQNVTLSCEQNLNHDAMYWYRQDPGQGLRLIYYSQIVNDFQKGDIAEGYSVSREKKESFPLTVTSAQKNPTAFYLCASSISRNYGYTFGSGTRLTVV.

This chain connects TRBV29-1 to TRBJ2-7, with TRBD2 matching over 7 bases. The CDR3 runs to 11 residues. The junction had 2 bases not matched to a gene; V was cut back by 7 bases and J by 2 bases. Per the germline V gene, CDR1 is SQVTM and CDR2 is ANQGSEA. CDR3 sequence (DNA): TGCAGCGCCGCGGGGGCCTACGAGCAGTACTTC. Translation gives CSAAGAYEQYF.

This clone was counted a few times. This sequence joins TRBV6-1 and TRBJ2-1; D might be TRBD2 (6 bases). V lost 5 bases, J lost 7 bases, and 9 bases lay in between. Germline assignment: CDR1 MNHNS and CDR2 SASEGT. CDR3 length: 12 residues. CDR3: CASSYSGNEQFF. Written as DNA, the CDR3 is TGTGCCAGCAGTTATAGCGGAAATGAGCAGTTCTTC.

This clone was counted at least ten times. The chain joins TRBV19 to TRBJ1-5, with TRBD1 identical over 9 bases. With 3 bases clipped from V and 7 bases from J, the junction kept 10 bases outside the gene matches. There are 16 residues in the CDR3. Germline CDR1 LNHDA, CDR2 SQIVND (reference sequence). The chain's CDR3 is CASSMGLGQGSQPQHF. In DNA form, the CDR3 reads TGTGCCAGTAGTATGGGTTTGGGACAGGGAAGCCAGCCCCAGCATTTT.

The chain recombines TRBV19 with TRBJ2-1; 10 positions agree with TRBD2. After removal of 6 bases from V and 2 bases from J, the junction contained 13 bases not matched to a gene. CDR1 LNHDA and CDR2 SQIVND come from the germline V gene (reference sequence). This CDR3 has 18 residues. In nucleotides, the CDR3 is TGTGCCAGTAGCGGGGTAGCGGGAGGACGGGGTCCCTACAATGAGCAGTTCTTC. This sequence encodes CASSGVAGGRGPYNEQFF.

This sequence joins TRBV7-2 and TRBJ2-7; no clear D. Germline CDR1 SGHTA, CDR2 FQGNSA. The CDR3 is 14 amino acids. Trimming removed 0 bases at V and 9 bases at J, with 15 bases between. In DNA form, the CDR3 reads TGTGCCAGCAGCTTAGCGCGCGACTCTCTGTTGCAGTACTTC. Translation: CASSLARDSLLQYF.

The chain has TRBV12-3 or TRBV12-4 and TRBJ1-2, with no clear D. The V and J ends lost 1 base and 3 bases respectively, with 6 bases between them. CDR3 length equals 13 residues. The CDR3 sequence is CASSLGTYYGYTF. The CDR3 DNA reads as TGTGCCAGCAGTTTAGGGACTTACTATGGCTACACCTTC.

This chain uses TRBV7-2 with TRBJ2-4, with 14 bases fitting TRBD2. This CDR3 is built from 16 residues. In germline, CDR1 is SGHTA, CDR2 FQGNSA. J lost 9 bases, V lost 5 bases, and 9 bases had no gene match. The CDR3 coding sequence is TGTGCCAGCAGCCCAAGACTAGCGGGGGGGATGGGCATTCAGTACTTC. Protein: CASSPRLAGGMGIQYF.

This chain links TRBV5-1 with TRBJ1-1; D may be TRBD1 (6 bases). The V end was cut by 0 bases, the J end by 6 bases, with 12 bases between. Germline CDR1 and CDR2: SGHRS and YFSETQ. The length of the CDR3 is 14 residues. CDR3 sequence: CASSLAPRGSEAFF. CDR3 sequence (DNA): TGCGCCAGCAGCTTGGCCCCCAGGGGCTCTGAAGCTTTCTTT.

This chain joins TRBV6-5 and TRBJ2-2, with a weak D call TRBD1 (7 bases). Germline CDR1 reads MNHEY; CDR2 reads SVGAGI. The CDR3 is 14 amino acids. Between the trimmed V and J ends, which lost 8 bases and 0 bases, there was a span of 10 bases. This chain's CDR3 is CASRGTANTGELFF. The CDR3 nucleotides are TGTGCCAGCCGCGGGACAGCGAACACCGGGGAGCTGTTTTTT.

This clone was detected only a few times. The V and J genes are TRBV27 and TRBJ2-3; 7 bases match TRBD2. After removal of 6 bases from V and 14 bases from J, the junction contained 14 bases not matched to a gene. The germline V gene encodes CDR1 MNHEY and CDR2 SMNVEV (reference sequence). The CDR3 extends over 13 amino acids. DNA for the CDR3: TGTGCCAGCAGACCGTCCGGAAGCGGGGCACCGTATTTT. As protein: CASRPSGSGAPYF.

This sequence joins TRBV28 and TRBJ1-1; TRBD1 aligns across 8 bases. The CDR3 runs to 12 residues. V was pared by 7 bases and J by 8 bases, with 6 bases of the junction left unmatched. Looked up from germline, CDR1 is MDHEN and CDR2 is SYDVKM. The CDR3 nucleotides are TGTGCCAGCATTACAGGGGGAAAAGAAGCTTTCTTT. Its translation is CASITGGKEAFF.

The V call is TRBV11-3, the J call TRBJ1-1; D not certain. The CDR3 length is 15 residues. Trimming cost V 3 bases and J 1 base, with 12 bases left between them. CDR1 is SGHNT, CDR2 YENEEA, per germline. DNA for the CDR3: TGTGCCAGCAGCTTTAGCGGTCAGGAGAACACTGAAGCTTTCTTT. It codes for CASSFSGQENTEAFF.

This clone was found once. This chain joins TRBV2 and TRBJ1-5, with TRBD1 matching 7 bases. Germline CDR1 is SNHLY and CDR2 is FYNNEI. The CDR3 is 15 amino acids. Unmatched junction bases numbered 6, after V lost 7 bases and J lost 0 bases. The CDR3 bases are TGTGCCAGCAAGCTGGGACAGATTAGCAATCAGCCCCAGCATTTT. This codes for CASKLGQISNQPQHF.

The chain links TRBV13 to TRBJ2-1; possible D gene TRBD1, 5 bases. The germline gives CDR1 PRHDT, CDR2 FYEKMQ (reference sequence). V lost 5 bases to trimming and J lost 4 bases, with 15 bases between them. The CDR3 contains 15 residues. The CDR3 sequence is CASSLNGAEYNEQFF. The CDR3 nucleotides are TGTGCCAGCAGCCTCAATGGGGCCGAGTACAATGAGCAGTTCTTC.

This clone was recorded only once. V usage is TRBV25-1 and J usage is TRBJ1-5; D is ambiguous. The germline V gene has CDR1 MGHDK and CDR2 SYGVNS. CDR3 length equals 14 residues. Trimming shortened V by 0 bases and J by 8 bases, and 11 bases separated the two germline ends. The CDR3 region has the DNA TGTGCCAGCAGTGAATACTATGGTCAGGAGCCCCAGCATTTT. Its protein product is CASSEYYGQEPQHF.